This T cell receptor (beta chain) was sequenced for a study of cytomegalovirus exposure and HLA in healthy donors. At the level of the study: Early released data had 80 million or so unique TCRs, all coming from HLA-typed donors.

All the people who gave samples were healthy bone marrow donors. Overall study results and limits: Based on reports, TCR beta sequences accurately predicted HLA-A and HLA-B alleles for most subjects.

As to this clone: The antigen is unknown.

The CDR3 has 13 residues. Germline-derived CDR1 and CDR2 are SQVTM and ANQGSEA. V gave up 3 bases and J gave up 5 bases, with 13 bases separating them. The PCR used 60 Vbeta and 13 Jbeta primers. Here immunoSEQ multiplex PCR was the method, and the copy in TCRdb shows in-frame clones only, minus some. The table shows tens of thousands of clones, with roughly three fifths occurring only once. Sequencing was carried out using PBMCs. This chain connects TRBV29-1 to TRBJ2-5; possible D gene TRBD2, 7 bases. The source of this sequence is a woman aged 30 to 39 in good health and CMV-seronegative. In nucleotides, the CDR3 is TGCAGCGTTGATCGGGGGGCTCATGAGACCCAGTACTTC. Translating it yields CSVDRGAHETQYF.